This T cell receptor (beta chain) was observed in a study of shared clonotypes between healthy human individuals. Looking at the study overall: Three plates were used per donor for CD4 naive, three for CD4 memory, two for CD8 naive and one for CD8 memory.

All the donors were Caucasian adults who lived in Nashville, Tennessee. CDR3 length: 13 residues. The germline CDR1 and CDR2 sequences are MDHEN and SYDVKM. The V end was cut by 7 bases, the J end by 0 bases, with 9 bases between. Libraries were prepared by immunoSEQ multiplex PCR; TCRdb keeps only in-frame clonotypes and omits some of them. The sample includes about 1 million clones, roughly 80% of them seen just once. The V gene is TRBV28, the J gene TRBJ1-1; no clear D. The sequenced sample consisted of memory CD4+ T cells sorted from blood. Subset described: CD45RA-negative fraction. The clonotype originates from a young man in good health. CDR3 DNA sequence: TGTGCCAGCAAAGAGGTGGTGAACACTGAAGCTTTCTTT. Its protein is CASKEVVNTEAFF.